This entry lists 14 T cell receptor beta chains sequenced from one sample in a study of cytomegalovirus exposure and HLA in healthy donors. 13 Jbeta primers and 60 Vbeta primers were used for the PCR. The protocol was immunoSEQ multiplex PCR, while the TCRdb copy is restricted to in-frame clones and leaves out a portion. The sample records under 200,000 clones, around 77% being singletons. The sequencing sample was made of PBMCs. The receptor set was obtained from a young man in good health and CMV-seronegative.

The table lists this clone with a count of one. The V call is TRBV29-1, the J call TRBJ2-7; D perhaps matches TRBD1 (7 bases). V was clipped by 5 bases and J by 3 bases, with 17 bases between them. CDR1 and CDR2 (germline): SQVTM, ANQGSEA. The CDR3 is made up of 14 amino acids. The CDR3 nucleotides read TGCAGCGTTTTACTTCCAGGGGGGAACTACGAGCAGTACTTC. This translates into CSVLLPGGNYEQYF.

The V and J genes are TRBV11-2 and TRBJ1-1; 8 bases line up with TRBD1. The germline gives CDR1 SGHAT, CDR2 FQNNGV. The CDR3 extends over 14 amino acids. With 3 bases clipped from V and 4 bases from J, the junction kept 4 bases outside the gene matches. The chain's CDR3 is CASSFTGGRTEAFF. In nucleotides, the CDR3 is TGTGCCAGCAGCTTTACAGGGGGTCGCACTGAAGCTTTCTTT.

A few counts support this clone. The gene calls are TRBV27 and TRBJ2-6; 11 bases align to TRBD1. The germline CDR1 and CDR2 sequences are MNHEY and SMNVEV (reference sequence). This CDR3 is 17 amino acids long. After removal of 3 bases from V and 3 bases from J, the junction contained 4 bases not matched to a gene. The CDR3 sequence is CASSLDRGRHGANVLTF. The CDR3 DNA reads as TGTGCCAGCAGTTTGGACAGGGGGCGTCATGGGGCCAACGTCCTGACTTTC.

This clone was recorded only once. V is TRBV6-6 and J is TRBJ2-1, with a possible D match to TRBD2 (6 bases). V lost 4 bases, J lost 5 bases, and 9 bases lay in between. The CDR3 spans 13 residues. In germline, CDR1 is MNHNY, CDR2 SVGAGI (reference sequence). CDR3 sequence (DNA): TGTGCCAGCAGTTCGGGACTGGACAATGAGCAGTTCTTC. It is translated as CASSSGLDNEQFF.

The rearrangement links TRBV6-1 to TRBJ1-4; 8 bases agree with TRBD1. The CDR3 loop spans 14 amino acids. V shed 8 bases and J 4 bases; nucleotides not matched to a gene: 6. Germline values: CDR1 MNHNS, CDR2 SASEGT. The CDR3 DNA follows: TGTGCCAGCGGGCGGGGACAGGATAATGAAAAACTGTTTTTT. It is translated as CASGRGQDNEKLFF.

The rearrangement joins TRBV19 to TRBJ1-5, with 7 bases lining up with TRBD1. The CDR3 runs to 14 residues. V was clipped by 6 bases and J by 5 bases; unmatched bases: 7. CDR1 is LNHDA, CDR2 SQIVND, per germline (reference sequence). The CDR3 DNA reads TGTGCCAGTAGGAGGAAGGGGGCTGATCAGCCCCAGCATTTT. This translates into CASRRKGADQPQHF.

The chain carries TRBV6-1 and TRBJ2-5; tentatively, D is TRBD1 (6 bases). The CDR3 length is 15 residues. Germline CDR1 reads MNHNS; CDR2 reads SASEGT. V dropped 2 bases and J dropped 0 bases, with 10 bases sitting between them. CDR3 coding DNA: TGTGCCAGCAGTGAACCTCGGGACAACCAAGAGACCCAGTACTTC. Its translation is CASSEPRDNQETQYF.

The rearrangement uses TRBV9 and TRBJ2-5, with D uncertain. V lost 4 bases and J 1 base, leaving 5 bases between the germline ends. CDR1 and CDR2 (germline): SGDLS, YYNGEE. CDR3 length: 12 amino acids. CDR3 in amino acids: CASSPGQETQYF. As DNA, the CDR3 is TGTGCCAGCAGCCCGGGCCAAGAGACCCAGTACTTC.

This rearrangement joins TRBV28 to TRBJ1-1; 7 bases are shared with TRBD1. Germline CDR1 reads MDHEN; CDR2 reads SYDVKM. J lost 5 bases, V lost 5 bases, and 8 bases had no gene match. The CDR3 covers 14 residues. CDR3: CASSMDRRRTEAFF. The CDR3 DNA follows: TGTGCCAGCAGTATGGACAGGCGAAGGACTGAAGCTTTCTTT. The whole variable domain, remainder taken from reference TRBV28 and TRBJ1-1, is DVKVTQSSRYLVKRTGEKVFLECVQDMDHENMFWYRQDPGLGLRLIYFSYDVKMKEKGDIPEGYSVSREKKERFSLILESASTNQTSMYLCASSMDRRRTEAFFGQGTRLTVV.

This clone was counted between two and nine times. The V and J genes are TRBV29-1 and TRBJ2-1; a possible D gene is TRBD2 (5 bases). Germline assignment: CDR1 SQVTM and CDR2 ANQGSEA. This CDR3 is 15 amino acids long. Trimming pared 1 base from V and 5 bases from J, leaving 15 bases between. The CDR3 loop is CSVEGPDSDNNEQFF. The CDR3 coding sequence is TGCAGCGTTGAAGGCCCGGACTCAGATAACAATGAGCAGTTCTTC.

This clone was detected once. CDR3 nucleotides: TGCGCCAGCAGCCCTAAAGTGACTAGTTACGAGCAGTACTTC. Amino acids: CASSPKVTSYEQYF. The chain has TRBV4-1 and TRBJ2-7; maybe TRBD2 (6 bases). V was cut by 4 bases and J by 4 bases, with 14 bases left in between. The CDR3 runs 14 residues. CDR1 is MGHRA and CDR2 is YSYEKL in the germline V gene.

This CDR3 is CASSQTTATGGGGYTF. DNA for the CDR3: TGCGCCAGCAGCCAAACAACCGCGACAGGGGGTGGTGGCTACACCTTC. The gene calls are TRBV4-1 and TRBJ1-2; 9 bases are a match to TRBD1. The CDR3 is made up of 16 amino acids. J was trimmed by 7 bases and V by 2 bases; bases with no gene match: 11. The V gene's germline CDR1 is MGHRA and CDR2 YSYEKL.

In DNA form, the CDR3 reads TGCAGCGTTGAAGTTCGCTATGGCTACACCTTC. As protein: CSVEVRYGYTF. The rearrangement joins TRBV29-1 to TRBJ1-2; D gene uncertain. Germline V gene data show CDR1 as SQVTM and CDR2 as ANQGSEA. The CDR3 is made up of 11 amino acids. V lost 1 base, J lost 4 bases, and 4 bases lay in between.

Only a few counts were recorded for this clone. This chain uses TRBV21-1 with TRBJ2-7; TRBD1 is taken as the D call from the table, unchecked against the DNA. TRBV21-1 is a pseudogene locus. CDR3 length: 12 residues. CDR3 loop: CASREQDYEQYF. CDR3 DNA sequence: TGTGCCAGCAGAGAACAGGACTACGAGCAGTACTTC.